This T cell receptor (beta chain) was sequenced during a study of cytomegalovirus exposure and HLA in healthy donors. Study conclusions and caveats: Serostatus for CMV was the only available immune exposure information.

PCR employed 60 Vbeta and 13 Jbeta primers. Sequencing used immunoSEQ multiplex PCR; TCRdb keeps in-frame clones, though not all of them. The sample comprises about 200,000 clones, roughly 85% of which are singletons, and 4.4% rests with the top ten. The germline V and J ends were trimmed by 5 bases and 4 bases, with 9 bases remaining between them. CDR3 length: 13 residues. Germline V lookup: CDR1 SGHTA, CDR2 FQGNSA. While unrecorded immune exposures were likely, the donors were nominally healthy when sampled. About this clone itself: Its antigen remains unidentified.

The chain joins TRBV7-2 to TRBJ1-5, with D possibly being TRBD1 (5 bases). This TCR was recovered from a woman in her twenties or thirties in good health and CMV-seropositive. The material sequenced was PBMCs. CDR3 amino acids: CASSTGGNQPQHF. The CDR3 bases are TGTGCCAGCAGCACTGGGGGGAATCAGCCCCAGCATTTT. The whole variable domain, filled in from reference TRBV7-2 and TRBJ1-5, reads GAGVSQSPSNKVTEKGKDVELRCDPISGHTALYWYRQSLGQGLEFLIYFQGNSAPDKSGLPSDRFSAERTGGSVSTLTIQRTQQEDSAVYLCASSTGGNQPQHFGDGTRLSIL.